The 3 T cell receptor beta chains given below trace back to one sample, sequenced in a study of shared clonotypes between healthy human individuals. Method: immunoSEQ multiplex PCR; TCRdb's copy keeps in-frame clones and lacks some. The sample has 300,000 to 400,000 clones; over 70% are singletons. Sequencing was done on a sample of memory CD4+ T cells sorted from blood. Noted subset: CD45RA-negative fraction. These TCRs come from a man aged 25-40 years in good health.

The DNA of the CDR3 is TGTGCCAGTAGCCCAATCGGGCAGGCCTCTGGGGCCAACGTCCTGACTTTC. Translating it yields CASSPIGQASGANVLTF. The rearrangement links TRBV19 to TRBJ2-6; no definite D call. Trimming cost V 6 bases and J 0 bases, with 15 bases left between them. Looked up from germline, CDR1 is LNHDA and CDR2 is SQIVND (reference sequence). This CDR3 contains 17 residues.

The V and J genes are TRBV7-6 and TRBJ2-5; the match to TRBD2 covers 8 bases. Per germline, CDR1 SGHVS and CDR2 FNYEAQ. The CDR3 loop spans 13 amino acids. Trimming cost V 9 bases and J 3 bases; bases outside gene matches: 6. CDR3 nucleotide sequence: TGTGCCAGTAAATCCGGGAGGGAAGAGACCCAGTACTTC. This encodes CASKSGREETQYF.

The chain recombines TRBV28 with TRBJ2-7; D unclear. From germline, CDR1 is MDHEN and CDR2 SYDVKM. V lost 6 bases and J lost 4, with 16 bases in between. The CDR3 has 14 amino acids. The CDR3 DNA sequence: TGTGCCAGCAGATACAACCCCCCCCGTTACGAGCAGTACTTC. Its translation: CASRYNPPRYEQYF.